A single sample is the source of the 23 T cell receptor beta chains below, sequenced in a study of T cell repertoires in aging, cancer and after chemotherapy (dated by TCRdb to the late 2010s). For sequencing, an Illumina MiSeq was employed. Rearranged TRB sequences spanning V, D and J segments were amplified in a multiplex touch-down PCR with a mixed TRB-A/B primer pool. The public reads were reprocessed in TCRdb via fastp at Q25 and MiXCR, keeping in-frame beta chains. Identical CDR3 protein sequences are pooled into one entry, listed with their most common genes and DNA. This sample is represented by more than 9,000 distinct CDR3 sequences; roughly two fifths of them were singletons. The top ten clones comprise under 2% of the sample. Genomic DNA extracted from peripheral blood, rather than sorted cells or RNA, was used as the source for amplification of TCR beta rearrangements. Sequenced sample: blood. These receptors came from a human donor in good health.

The rearrangement links TRBV10-3 to TRBJ2-5, with 9 positions matching TRBD1. Germline V gene sequence: CDR1 ENHRY, CDR2 SYGVKD. The length of the CDR3 is 14 residues. After removal of 4 bases from V and 4 bases from J, the junction contained 4 bases not matched to a gene. CDR3 nucleotides: TGTGCCATCAGTGGGGGACAGGGTGTAGAGACCCAGTACTTC. The encoded protein is CAISGGQGVETQYF.

This chain links TRBV27 with TRBJ1-2, with D unclear. The CDR3 loop spans 12 amino acids. Looked up from germline, CDR1 is MNHEY and CDR2 is SMNVEV (reference sequence). V lost 5 bases to trimming and J lost 6 bases, with 10 bases between them. Written as DNA, the CDR3 is TGTGCCAGCAGTCAGGACTTGAATGGCTACACCTTC. The encoded protein is CASSQDLNGYTF.

Comments on this clonotype: Germline and junction disagree at one end, which may indicate a read error. The J gene is TRBJ1-2, the V gene TRBV11-1, with D perhaps matching TRBD1 (5 bases). This CDR3 spans 13 amino acids. Germline CDR1 and CDR2: SGHAT and FQDESV (reference sequence). The CDR3 loop reads CASSLAGHYDYTF. As DNA, the CDR3 is TGTGCCAGCAGCTTAGCGGGGCACTATGACTACACCTTC.

The chain recombines TRBV7-3 with TRBJ2-7, with 10 bases matching TRBD1. This CDR3 spans 15 amino acids. Germline CDR1 SGHTA, CDR2 FQGTGA. Germline trimming cut 1 base from V and 3 bases from J; bases unmatched to any gene: 3. CDR3 coding DNA: TGTGCCAGCAGCTTAAAGACAGGGGGCCACTACGAGCAGTACTTC. Its protein product is CASSLKTGGHYEQYF.

Only one count was recorded for this clonotype. An end of the junction does not agree with germline; a read error may underlie this. In DNA, the CDR3 is TGTGTCAGCAGATCACAGGGCTATAATTCACCCCTCCACTTT. Residues: CVSRSQGYNSPLHF. The genes are TRBV27 and TRBJ1-6, with D maybe TRBD1 (6 bases). This CDR3 has 14 amino acids. Germline CDR1 MNHEY, CDR2 SMNVEV (reference sequence).

The V gene is TRBV7-2, the J gene TRBJ2-1; a possible D gene is TRBD2 (5 bases). CDR3 size: 15 residues. The ends were cut back, 2 bases at V and 1 base at J, with 9 bases in the middle. Germline values: CDR1 SGHTA, CDR2 FQGNSA. CDR3 nucleotide sequence: TGTGCCAGCAGCTTACTAAGCGGATCCTACAATGAGCAGTTCTTC. This translates into CASSLLSGSYNEQFF.

This clonotype was counted a few times. The CDR3 DNA sequence: TGTGCCATCAGTGATAGCGGTTGGGAGCAGTACGTC. Translating it yields CAISDSGWEQYV. The V gene is TRBV10-3, the J gene TRBJ2-7, with D possibly being TRBD2 (6 bases). The CDR3 is made up of 12 amino acids. The V and J ends lost 3 bases and 7 bases respectively, with 10 bases between them. Germline V CDR1 and CDR2: ENHRY, SYGVKD.

This chain links TRBV20-1 with TRBJ1-2; the match to TRBD1 covers 7 bases. Unmatched junction bases numbered 5, after V lost 0 bases and J lost 4 bases. The CDR3 is made up of 14 amino acids. Germline V gene sequence: CDR1 DFQATT, CDR2 SNEGSKA (reference sequence). Here the CDR3 DNA reads TGCAGTGCTAGAGATCGGGACAGCCCCTATGGCTACACCTTC. This gives the protein CSARDRDSPYGYTF.

The rearrangement links TRBV5-1 to TRBJ2-7, with 9 bases lining up with TRBD1. The V gene end was trimmed by 0 bases and the J gene end by 3 bases; junction bases not matched to a gene: 7. The CDR3 totals 16 residues. The V gene's germline CDR1 is SGHRS and CDR2 YFSETQ. The DNA for the CDR3 is TGCGCCAGCAGCTTGGTACCTACGACAGGGGGCTACGAGCAGTACTTC. This gives the protein CASSLVPTTGGYEQYF.

This clonotype appeared once. V and J are TRBV4-2 and TRBJ2-5; 10 bases align to TRBD2. The CDR3 is 19 amino acids. From germline, CDR1 is LGHNA and CDR2 YNFKEQ. Losses at the gene ends were 3 bases for V and 6 bases for J; bases not matched to a gene: 19. The CDR3 DNA reads as TGTGCCAGCAGCCAGTCTATAGCGGGGGGCCAGGTTTTGGGTCAGACCCAGTACTTC. Translated: CASSQSIAGGQVLGQTQYF.

The table lists this clonotype with a few counts. The J gene is TRBJ1-2, the V gene TRBV5-6; 9 bases map to TRBD1. This CDR3 region has 16 residues. Germline lookup yields CDR1 SGHDT and CDR2 YYEEEE. The V gene end was trimmed by 4 bases and the J gene end by 2 bases; junction bases not matched to a gene: 9. The CDR3 sequence: CASSQPYRGRNYGYTF. CDR3 coding DNA: TGTGCCAGCAGCCAACCATACAGGGGGCGGAACTATGGCTACACCTTC.

This chain links TRBV7-9 with TRBJ1-2; D is perhaps TRBD1 (5 bases). Germline values: CDR1 SEHNR, CDR2 FQNEAQ (reference sequence). V was shortened by 4 bases and J by 2 bases, with 11 bases between the two germline ends. This CDR3 region has 14 residues. The CDR3 loop is CASSWGGNNYGYTF. CDR3 DNA: TGTGCCAGCAGCTGGGGGGGGAACAACTATGGCTACACCTTC. Together with reference TRBV7-9 and TRBJ1-2, the CDR3 gives the full variable domain: DTGVSQNPRHKITKRGQNVTFRCDPISEHNRLYWYRQTLGQGPEFLTYFQNEAQLEKSRLLSDRFSAERPKGSFSTLEIQRTEQGDSAMYLCASSWGGNNYGYTFGSGTRLTVV.

In DNA, the CDR3 is TGTGCCAGCAGCCCGACAGGGCTAGAGACCCAGTACTTC. As protein: CASSPTGLETQYF. V is TRBV7-2 and J is TRBJ2-5, with 7 bases lining up with TRBD1. Trimming cost V 5 bases and J 4 bases; bases outside gene matches: 4. Germline V gene data show CDR1 as SGHTA and CDR2 as FQGNSA. This CDR3 is 13 amino acids long.

The genes are TRBV27 and TRBJ2-5; D ambiguous. There are 15 residues in the CDR3. Trimming took 4 bases from V and 1 from J, leaving 13 bases between them. Germline loops: CDR1 MNHEY, CDR2 SMNVEV (reference sequence). The DNA of the CDR3 is TGTGCCAGCAGTTACGGACCCCGTCCCCAAGAGACCCAGTACTTC. It codes for CASSYGPRPQETQYF.

This chain connects TRBV19 to TRBJ2-2; 8 nucleotides match TRBD1. The junction had 11 bases not matched to a gene; V was cut back by 4 bases and J by 7 bases. The CDR3 sequence is 16 residues long. Germline CDR1 reads LNHDA; CDR2 reads SQIVND (reference sequence). In DNA, the CDR3 is TGTGCCAGTAGTAACGTCAGGGGGCAAGCAGGCGGGGAGCTGTTTTTT. Translation gives CASSNVRGQAGGELFF.

This clonotype was detected a few times. The chain has TRBV15 and TRBJ2-7, with D unresolved. The germline gives CDR1 LNHNV, CDR2 YYDKDF (reference sequence). The V end was cut by 3 bases, the J end by 2 bases, with 11 bases between. The CDR3 covers 14 residues. CDR3 protein: CATSRAHSTYEQYF. In nucleotides, the CDR3 is TGTGCCACCAGCAGGGCCCACAGCACCTACGAGCAGTACTTC.

CDR3 region: CASRAVNRAYGYTF. The CDR3 region has the DNA TGTGCCAGCAGAGCAGTGAACAGAGCTTACGGCTACACCTTC. V usage is TRBV7-9 and J usage is TRBJ1-2; D is uncertain. The CDR3 length is 14 residues. Looked up from germline, CDR1 is SEHNR and CDR2 is FQNEAQ (reference sequence). Between the trimmed V and J ends, which lost 6 bases and 8 bases, there was a span of 19 bases.

The rearrangement uses TRBV19 and TRBJ1-2; possible D gene TRBD1, 5 bases. Germline V gene sequence: CDR1 LNHDA, CDR2 SQIVND (reference sequence). The CDR3 spans 12 residues. The ends were cut back, 8 bases at V and 4 bases at J, with 11 bases in the middle. For the CDR3, the DNA is TGTGCCAGTGGGGGGGGGGTCTATGGCTACACCTTC. Amino acid sequence: CASGGGVYGYTF.

The CDR3 is CASSQAGTALFTEAFF. The CDR3 DNA is TGTGCCAGCAGCCAAGCCGGGACAGCCCTATTCACTGAAGCTTTCTTT. The V and J genes are TRBV4-2 and TRBJ1-1, with 7 bases that match TRBD1. The CDR3 loop spans 16 amino acids. Germline CDR1 LGHNA, CDR2 YNFKEQ. V shed 1 base, J shed 4 bases, and the junction held 9 bases outside the gene matches.

V and J are TRBV12-3 or TRBV12-4 and TRBJ2-7, with D tentatively TRBD1 or TRBD2 (5 bases each). Trimming removed 3 bases from V and 6 bases from J, with 12 bases in between. This CDR3 region has 13 residues. CDR3 in DNA: TGTGCCAGCAGTTTTAGCGACAGTGGCGAGCAGTACGTC. This gives the protein CASSFSDSGEQYV.

The chain carries TRBV7-9 and TRBJ2-5; 7 positions agree with TRBD1. The germline gives CDR1 SEHNR, CDR2 FQNEAQ (reference sequence). This CDR3 is built from 13 residues. Unmatched junction bases numbered 7, after V lost 4 bases and J lost 8 bases. The CDR3 DNA reads TGTGCCAGCAGCTCGAACAGGGGTTTCACCCAGTACTTC. Translation: CASSSNRGFTQYF.

The chain carries TRBV20-1 and TRBJ1-2; D is ambiguous. CDR1 is DFQATT, CDR2 SNEGSKA, per germline (reference sequence). V was shortened by 6 bases and J by 4 bases, with 21 bases between the two germline ends. The CDR3 extends over 15 amino acids. The CDR3: CSARRGSSGSYGYTF. DNA of the CDR3: TGCAGTGCGAGAAGAGGTAGTTCGGGTAGCTATGGCTACACCTTC.

DNA for the CDR3: TGTGCCAGCAGCTTAGGGGCTTGGGTTGAGACTAATGAAAAACTGTTTTTT. Protein: CASSLGAWVETNEKLFF. The gene calls are TRBV7-9 and TRBJ1-4; D is undetermined. From germline, CDR1 is SEHNR and CDR2 FQNEAQ (reference sequence). The length of the CDR3 is 17 residues. The V end was cut by 1 base, the J end by 2 bases, with 14 bases between.